Shown below are 27 T cell receptor beta chains from a single sample sequenced in a study of blood T cell repertoires in COVID-19. Data came from immunoSEQ multiplex PCR; TCRdb stores just in-frame clones and leaves some out. The table lists roughly 300,000 clones, 75% to 95% of them singletons, with more than 6% in the top ten. The sample was peripheral blood. These receptor sequences come from a woman under 40 with COVID-19, enrolled during active disease.

The rearrangement links TRBV9 to TRBJ2-1, with TRBD2 matching over 11 bases. Germline V gene lookup returns CDR1 SGDLS and CDR2 YYNGEE. The junction had 6 bases not matched to a gene; V was cut back by 4 bases and J by 3 bases. The CDR3 is made up of 16 amino acids. The CDR3 region is CASSLRLAGFYNEQFF. DNA for the CDR3: TGTGCCAGCAGCCTCAGACTAGCGGGGTTCTACAATGAGCAGTTCTTC.

The DNA for the CDR3 is TGTGCCAGCAGCTTTAGCGCCCAGGTGATCGGTGAAGCTTTCTTT. Protein product: CASSFSAQVIGEAFF. The chain combines TRBV7-6 with TRBJ1-1, with D uncertain. Germline V gene lookup returns CDR1 SGHVS and CDR2 FNYEAQ. This CDR3 is built from 15 residues. V lost 3 bases and J 7 bases, leaving 18 bases between the germline ends.

CDR3 loop: CASHRGSWGEQYF. The CDR3 nucleotides read TGTGCCAGTCACAGGGGTTCATGGGGAGAGCAGTACTTC. V usage is TRBV6-5 and J usage is TRBJ2-7; 7 nucleotides line up with TRBD1. Germline CDR1 reads MNHEY; CDR2 reads SVGAGI. The CDR3 totals 13 residues. J gave up 7 bases and V 9 bases, and 12 bases lay outside the gene matches.

This clone appeared once. The chain couples TRBV18 to TRBJ2-1; a possible D gene is TRBD2 (5 bases). Germline CDR1 is KGHSH and CDR2 is LQKENI. Deletions cut 4 bases from V and 4 bases from J, with 14 bases between. The CDR3 is 15 residues long. CDR3 DNA sequence: TGTGCCAGCTCACAGTTGGACTCCACTTACAATGAGCAGTTCTTC. It codes for CASSQLDSTYNEQFF.

The rearrangement uses TRBV25-1 and TRBJ2-1, with a tentative D call TRBD2 (7 bases). CDR3 length equals 13 residues. V was cut by 6 bases and J by 11 bases, with 17 bases left in between. Germline assignment: CDR1 MGHDK and CDR2 SYGVNS. The CDR3 region has the DNA TGTGCCAGCAGGAGGGGGGGAAACTATAAGCAGTTCTTC. Its translation: CASRRGGNYKQFF.

V gene TRBV24-1 combines with J gene TRBJ1-2, with D perhaps matching TRBD1 (5 bases). The V end was cut by 4 bases, the J end by 3 bases, with 14 bases between. This CDR3 is 15 amino acids long. The germline gives CDR1 KGHDR, CDR2 SFDVKD. The CDR3 DNA is TGTGCCACCAGTGACCCCGGGGGGAGGGACTATGGCTACACCTTC. Protein product: CATSDPGGRDYGYTF.

On this clone: This same CDR3 is encoded by further DNA sequences in the sample. This chain links TRBV28 with TRBJ1-2; 7 bases match TRBD1. CDR3 size: 13 residues. J gave up 4 bases and V 5 bases, and 4 bases lay outside the gene matches. In germline, CDR1 is MDHEN, CDR2 SYDVKM. The CDR3, as DNA: TGTGCCAGCAGTCTCGGACAGGTCTATGGCTACACCTTC. As protein: CASSLGQVYGYTF.

The CDR3 loop is CSVEAGGSGETQYF. As DNA, the CDR3 is TGCAGCGTTGAAGCCGGAGGGAGTGGAGAGACCCAGTACTTC. J is TRBJ2-5 and V is TRBV29-1, with a weak D call TRBD2 (6 bases). Trimming took 1 base from V and 4 from J, leaving 13 bases between them. CDR1 is SQVTM and CDR2 is ANQGSEA in the germline V gene. The CDR3 totals 14 residues.

This clone was found once. The chain uses TRBV4-1 and TRBJ1-1; TRBD1 agrees at 12 bases. This CDR3 contains 14 residues. Germline CDR1 is MGHRA and CDR2 is YSYEKL. V was pared by 6 bases and J by 11 bases, with 10 bases of the junction left unmatched. The CDR3 is CASSGTGGALGAFF. CDR3 in DNA: TGCGCCAGCAGTGGGACAGGGGGCGCTTTGGGGGCTTTCTTT.

V gene TRBV21-1 combines with J gene TRBJ1-5. TRBV21-1 represents a pseudogene. The CDR3 totals 14 residues. CDR3 DNA sequence: TGTGCCAGCAGTCCCCGGGGAGGTTATCAGCCCCAGCATTTT. Protein product: CASSPRGGYQPQHF.

This chain links TRBV4-1 with TRBJ2-1; 12 bases line up with TRBD2. Germline CDR1 reads MGHRA; CDR2 reads YSYEKL. The CDR3 contains 19 residues. Unmatched junction bases numbered 19, after V lost 6 bases and J lost 7 bases. The CDR3 protein is CASRPGGLAGGLSLNEQFF. The CDR3 bases are TGCGCCAGCAGACCTGGCGGGCTAGCGGGAGGGTTAAGCTTGAATGAGCAGTTCTTC.

The V call is TRBV2, the J call TRBJ1-4; 8 bases match TRBD1. The germline CDR1 and CDR2 sequences are SNHLY and FYNNEI. The CDR3 length is 15 residues. V lost 4 bases and J lost 0; bases outside the gene matches: 1. The CDR3 region is CASSAGQATNEKLFF. The CDR3 coding sequence is TGTGCCAGCAGTGCGGGACAGGCAACTAATGAAAAACTGTTTTTT.

For this clone: The identical CDR3 is also encoded by other nucleotide sequences in the sample. This chain's CDR3 is CASSPTGNEQFF. The CDR3 nucleotides are TGTGCCAGCTCACCTACAGGGAATGAGCAGTTCTTC. J is TRBJ2-1 and V is TRBV18; a possible D gene is TRBD1 (6 bases). The germline V gene has CDR1 KGHSH and CDR2 LQKENI. V was pared by 3 bases and J by 7 bases, with 7 bases between. There are 12 residues in the CDR3. Variable domain in full (rest from reference TRBV18 and TRBJ2-1): NAGVMQNPRHLVRRRGQEARLRCSPMKGHSHVYWYRQLPEEGLKFMVYLQKENIIDESGMPKERFSAEFPKEGPSILRIQQVVRGDSAAYFCASSPTGNEQFFGPGTRLTVL.

This clone was recorded once. The gene calls are TRBV19 and TRBJ2-7, with 8 bases that match TRBD2. The CDR3 runs to 15 residues. From germline, CDR1 is LNHDA and CDR2 SQIVND (reference sequence). Trimming removed 1 base from V and 4 bases from J; junction bases left unmatched: 6. CDR3 loop: CASSIAGTSPYEQYF. The CDR3 bases are TGTGCCAGTAGTATAGCCGGGACTAGTCCATACGAGCAGTACTTC.

The CDR3 protein is CASSGLRSYEQYF. For the CDR3, the DNA is TGTGCCAGCAGCGGTCTTAGATCCTACGAGCAGTACTTC. V and J are TRBV11-2 and TRBJ2-7; D is ambiguous. The CDR3 has 13 amino acids. V was trimmed by 5 bases and J by 1 base, leaving 9 bases between them. CDR1 is SGHAT, CDR2 FQNNGV, per germline. Combining the CDR3 with reference TRBV11-2 and TRBJ2-7 gives the whole variable domain EAGVAQSPRYKIIEKRQSVAFWCNPISGHATLYWYQQILGQGPKLLIQFQNNGVVDDSQLPKDRFSAERLKGVDSTLKIQPAKLEDSAVYLCASSGLRSYEQYFGPGTRLTVT.

The genes are TRBV5-5 and TRBJ2-7, with 10 bases fitting TRBD1. Germline CDR1 and CDR2: SGHKS and YYEKEE (reference sequence). After removal of 0 bases from V and 2 bases from J, the junction contained 2 bases not matched to a gene. The CDR3 is 15 residues long. The CDR3 nucleotides are TGTGCCAGCAGCTTGGCCGGGACAGGGGCCTACGAGCAGTACTTC. Amino acids: CASSLAGTGAYEQYF. Full variable domain (remainder filled in from reference TRBV5-5 and TRBJ2-7): DAGVTQSPTHLIKTRGQQVTLRCSPISGHKSVSWYQQVLGQGPQFIFQYYEKEERGRGNFPDRFSARQFPNYSSELNVNALLLGDSALYLCASSLAGTGAYEQYFGPGTRLTVT.

The gene calls are TRBV27 and TRBJ2-2, with TRBD1 as a possible D gene (6 bases). The germline CDR1 and CDR2 sequences are MNHEY and SMNVEV (reference sequence). The CDR3 is 15 residues long. The V gene lost 4 bases and the J gene lost 3 bases, with 12 bases spanning the gap. The CDR3 nucleotides are TGTGCCAGCAGTTCGGACAGAGGCGACACCGGGGAGCTGTTTTTT. Translated, it gives CASSSDRGDTGELFF.

The chain carries TRBV2 and TRBJ2-2; 8 bases match TRBD1. The V gene end was trimmed by 3 bases and the J gene end by 1 base; junction bases not matched to a gene: 4. This CDR3 is 16 amino acids long. The germline V gene has CDR1 SNHLY and CDR2 FYNNEI. CDR3: CASSDPGTGNTGELFF. The CDR3 bases are TGTGCCAGCAGTGATCCCGGGACAGGGAACACCGGGGAGCTGTTTTTT.

This rearrangement joins TRBV7-9 to TRBJ2-5, with 9 positions matching TRBD2. The CDR3 spans 12 residues. Germline V gives CDR1 SEHNR, CDR2 FQNEAQ (reference sequence). J gave up 5 bases and V 8 bases, and 3 bases lay outside the gene matches. CDR3 region: CASAGGVETQYF. The CDR3 nucleotides read TGTGCCAGCGCGGGAGGGGTTGAGACCCAGTACTTC.

J is TRBJ2-1 and V is TRBV7-3; 12 positions match TRBD2. This CDR3 comprises 16 residues. The trim removed 5 bases at V and 2 bases at J, leaving 4 bases unmatched. Germline V gene data show CDR1 as SGHTA and CDR2 as FQGTGA. The CDR3 DNA reads as TGTGCCAGCAGCCGGACTAGCGGGATGGCCTACAATGAGCAGTTCTTC. Translation: CASSRTSGMAYNEQFF.

The V call is TRBV19, the J call TRBJ1-2; D is uncertain. Germline-derived CDR1 and CDR2 are LNHDA and SQIVND (reference sequence). V lost 0 bases and J lost 4, with 18 bases in between. This CDR3 is 17 amino acids long. The CDR3 DNA is TGTGCCAGTAGTATAGATTCTGCATACTCCTCCTCCTATGGCTACACCTTC. This codes for CASSIDSAYSSSYGYTF.

The chain has TRBV12-3 or TRBV12-4 and TRBJ2-1; no clear D. The CDR3 contains 12 residues. Trimming stripped 5 bases from V and 14 bases from J, with 16 bases between. This CDR3 is CASSPWSTPEFF. CDR3 bases: TGTGCCAGCAGTCCCTGGAGCACCCCGGAGTTCTTC.

J is TRBJ1-6 and V is TRBV6-5; D is perhaps TRBD1 (5 bases). V lost 6 bases and J lost 7, with 10 bases in between. Germline V CDR1 and CDR2: MNHEY, SVGAGI. The CDR3 runs 13 residues. The CDR3, as DNA: TGTGCCAGCAGAGGGCAGGGAAATTCACCCCTCCACTTT. It encodes CASRGQGNSPLHF.

The chain is built from TRBV4-3 and TRBJ2-5, with D tentatively TRBD1 (5 bases). The CDR3 runs to 14 residues. In germline, CDR1 is LGHNA, CDR2 YSLEER. V lost 0 bases and J 5 bases, leaving 10 bases between the germline ends. CDR3 sequence: CASSQDPGMETQYF. Written as DNA, the CDR3 is TGCGCCAGCAGCCAAGATCCAGGGATGGAGACCCAGTACTTC.

This rearrangement joins TRBV27 to TRBJ2-5, with 7 bases identical to TRBD2. V was pared by 3 bases and J by 7 bases, with 5 bases of the junction left unmatched. Germline CDR1 and CDR2: MNHEY and SMNVEV (reference sequence). The CDR3 is 13 amino acids. CDR3 in DNA: TGTGCCAGCAGTTTCAGGCGGGAGAGGACCCAGTACTTC. This codes for CASSFRRERTQYF.

This rearrangement joins TRBV4-2 to TRBJ2-3; perhaps TRBD2 as D (5 bases). The CDR3 consists of 16 residues. Trimming removed 1 base from V and 1 base from J, with 12 bases in between. The germline V gene has CDR1 LGHNA and CDR2 YNFKEQ. The CDR3 here is CASSQGTARGTDTQYF. CDR3 bases: TGTGCCAGCAGCCAAGGGACGGCGCGGGGCACAGATACGCAGTATTTT.

The chain combines TRBV11-3 with TRBJ2-5; TRBD2 matches 11 bases. The V gene's germline CDR1 is SGHNT and CDR2 YENEEA. This CDR3 comprises 16 residues. V lost 5 bases to trimming and J lost 1 base; unmatched junction nucleotides: 6. CDR3 region: CASSPGTSGSQETQYF. In DNA form, the CDR3 reads TGTGCCAGCAGCCCAGGGACTAGCGGCTCCCAAGAGACCCAGTACTTC.